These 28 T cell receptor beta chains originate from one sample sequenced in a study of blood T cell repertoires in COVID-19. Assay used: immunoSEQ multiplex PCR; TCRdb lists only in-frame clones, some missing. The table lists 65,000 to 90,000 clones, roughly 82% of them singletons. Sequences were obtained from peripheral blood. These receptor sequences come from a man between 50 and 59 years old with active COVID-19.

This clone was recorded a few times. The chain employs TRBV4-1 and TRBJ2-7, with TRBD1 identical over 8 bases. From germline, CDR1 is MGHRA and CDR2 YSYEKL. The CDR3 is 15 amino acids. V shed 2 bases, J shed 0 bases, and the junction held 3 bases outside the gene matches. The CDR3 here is CASSQFQGASYEQYF. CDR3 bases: TGCGCCAGCAGCCAATTCCAGGGGGCCTCCTACGAGCAGTACTTC.

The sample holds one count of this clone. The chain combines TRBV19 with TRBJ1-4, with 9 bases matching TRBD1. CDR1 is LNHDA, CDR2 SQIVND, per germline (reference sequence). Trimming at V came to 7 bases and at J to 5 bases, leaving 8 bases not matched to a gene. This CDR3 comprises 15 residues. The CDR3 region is CASTILGTGNEKLFF. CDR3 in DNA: TGTGCCAGTACCATCCTCGGGACAGGGAATGAAAAACTGTTTTTT. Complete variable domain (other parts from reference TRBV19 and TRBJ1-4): DGGITQSPKYLFRKEGQNVTLSCEQNLNHDAMYWYRQDPGQGLRLIYYSQIVNDFQKGDIAEGYSVSREKKESFPLTVTSAQKNPTAFYLCASTILGTGNEKLFFGSGTQLSVL.

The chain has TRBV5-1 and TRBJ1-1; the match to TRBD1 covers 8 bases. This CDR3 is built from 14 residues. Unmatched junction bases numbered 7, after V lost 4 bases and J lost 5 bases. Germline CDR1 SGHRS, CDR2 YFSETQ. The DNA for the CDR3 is TGCGCCAGCAGCCACGACAGGGGTTCTACTGAAGCTTTCTTT. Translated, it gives CASSHDRGSTEAFF.

The CDR3 coding sequence is TGTGCCTGGAGTCCACAGAGCGGGGGCTACAATGAGCAGTTCTTC. It yields the protein CAWSPQSGGYNEQFF. The V gene is TRBV30, the J gene TRBJ2-1; TRBD2 matches at 8 bases. This CDR3 has 15 residues. The V gene end was trimmed by 2 bases and the J gene end by 3 bases; junction bases not matched to a gene: 6. Looked up from germline, CDR1 is GTSNPN and CDR2 is SVGIG (reference sequence).

The DNA for the CDR3 is TGCGCCAGCAGCTTGGGGGACAGGGTGAATGAGCAGTTCTTC. Protein product: CASSLGDRVNEQFF. The rearrangement links TRBV5-1 to TRBJ2-1, with 9 bases that match TRBD1. V dropped 0 bases and J dropped 7; count of bases not matched to a gene: 2. Germline V CDR1 and CDR2: SGHRS, YFSETQ. This CDR3 is 14 amino acids long.

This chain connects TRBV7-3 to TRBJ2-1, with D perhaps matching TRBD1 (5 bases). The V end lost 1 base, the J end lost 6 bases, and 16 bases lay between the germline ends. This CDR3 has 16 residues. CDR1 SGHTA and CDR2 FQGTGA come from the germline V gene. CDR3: CASSLRPQGGINEQFF. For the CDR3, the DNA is TGTGCCAGCAGCTTAAGGCCTCAGGGTGGAATCAATGAGCAGTTCTTC.

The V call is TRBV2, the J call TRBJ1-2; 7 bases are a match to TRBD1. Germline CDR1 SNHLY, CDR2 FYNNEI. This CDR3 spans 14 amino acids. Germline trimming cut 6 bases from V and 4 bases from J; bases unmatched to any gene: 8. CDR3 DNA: TGTGCCAGCAGAGGCGGACAGGTCAGCTATGGCTACACCTTC. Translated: CASRGGQVSYGYTF.

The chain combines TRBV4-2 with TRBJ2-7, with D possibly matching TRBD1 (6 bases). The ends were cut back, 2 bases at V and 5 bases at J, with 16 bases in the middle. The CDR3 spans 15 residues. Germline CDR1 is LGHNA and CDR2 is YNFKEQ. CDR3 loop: CASSQSVGGYDEQYF. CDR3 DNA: TGTGCCAGCAGCCAATCAGTAGGGGGTTACGACGAGCAGTACTTC.

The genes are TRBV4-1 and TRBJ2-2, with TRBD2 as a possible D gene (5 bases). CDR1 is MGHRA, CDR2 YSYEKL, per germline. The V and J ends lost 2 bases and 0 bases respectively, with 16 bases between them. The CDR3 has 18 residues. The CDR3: CASSQTRTGPPNTGELFF. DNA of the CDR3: TGCGCCAGCAGCCAAACTAGGACGGGCCCCCCGAACACCGGGGAGCTGTTTTTT.

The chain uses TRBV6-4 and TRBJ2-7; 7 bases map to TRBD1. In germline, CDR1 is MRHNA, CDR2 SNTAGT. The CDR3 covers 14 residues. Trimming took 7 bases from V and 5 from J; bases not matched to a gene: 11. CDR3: CASKNRGGYHEQYF. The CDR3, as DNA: TGTGCCAGCAAGAACAGGGGTGGGTACCACGAGCAGTACTTC.

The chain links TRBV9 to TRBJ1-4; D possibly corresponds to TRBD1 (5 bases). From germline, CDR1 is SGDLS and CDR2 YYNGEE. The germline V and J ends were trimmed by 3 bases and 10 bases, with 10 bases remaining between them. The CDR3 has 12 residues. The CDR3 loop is CASSGQTGKLFF. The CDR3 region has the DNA TGTGCCAGCAGCGGTCAAACAGGAAAACTGTTTTTT.

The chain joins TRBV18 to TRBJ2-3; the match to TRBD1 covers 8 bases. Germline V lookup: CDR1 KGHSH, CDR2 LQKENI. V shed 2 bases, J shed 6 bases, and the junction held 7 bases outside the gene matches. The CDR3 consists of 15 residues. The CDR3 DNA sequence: TGTGCCAGCTCACCAACCCAGGGGGCAGCGGATACGCAGTATTTT. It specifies CASSPTQGAADTQYF.

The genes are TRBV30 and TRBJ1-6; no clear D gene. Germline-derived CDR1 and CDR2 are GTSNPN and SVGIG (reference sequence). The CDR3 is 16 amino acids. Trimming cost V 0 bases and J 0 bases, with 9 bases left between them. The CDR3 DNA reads TGTGCCTGGAGTGTAAGTGGAGCCTCCTATAATTCACCCCTCCACTTT. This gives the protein CAWSVSGASYNSPLHF.

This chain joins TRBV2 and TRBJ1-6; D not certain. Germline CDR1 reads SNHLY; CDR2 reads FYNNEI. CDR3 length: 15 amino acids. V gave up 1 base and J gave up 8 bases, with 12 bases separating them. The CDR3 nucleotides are TGTGCCAGCAGTGAAGAGGACTCTGGGTATTCACCCCTCCACTTT. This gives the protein CASSEEDSGYSPLHF.

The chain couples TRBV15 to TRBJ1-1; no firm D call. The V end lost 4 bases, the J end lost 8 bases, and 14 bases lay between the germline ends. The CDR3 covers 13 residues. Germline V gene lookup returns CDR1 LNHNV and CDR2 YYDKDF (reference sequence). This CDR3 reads CATSILGTGEAFF. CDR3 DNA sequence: TGTGCCACCAGCATTCTAGGTACGGGAGAAGCTTTCTTT. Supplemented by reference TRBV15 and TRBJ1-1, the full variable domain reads DAMVIQNPRYQVTQFGKPVTLSCSQTLNHNVMYWYQQKSSQAPKLLFHYYDKDFNNEADTPDNFQSRRPNTSFCFLDIRSPGLGDTAMYLCATSILGTGEAFFGQGTRLTVV.

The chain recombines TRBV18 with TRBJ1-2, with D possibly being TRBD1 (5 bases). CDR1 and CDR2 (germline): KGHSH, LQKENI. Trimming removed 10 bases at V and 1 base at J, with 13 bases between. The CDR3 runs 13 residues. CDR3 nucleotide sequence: TGTGCCACCGGGGGTGACAGTAACTATGGCTACACCTTC. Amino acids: CATGGDSNYGYTF. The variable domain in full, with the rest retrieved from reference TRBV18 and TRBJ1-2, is NAGVMQNPRHLVRRRGQEARLRCSPMKGHSHVYWYRQLPEEGLKFMVYLQKENIIDESGMPKERFSAEFPKEGPSILRIQQVVRGDSAAYFCATGGDSNYGYTFGSGTRLTVV.

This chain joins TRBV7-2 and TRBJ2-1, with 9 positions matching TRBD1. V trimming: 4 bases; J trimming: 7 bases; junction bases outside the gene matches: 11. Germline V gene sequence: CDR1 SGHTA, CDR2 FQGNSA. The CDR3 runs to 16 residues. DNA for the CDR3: TGTGCCAGCAGCTCACAGACCACAGGGGGCTGGAATGAGCAGTTCTTC. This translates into CASSSQTTGGWNEQFF.

CDR3 nucleotide sequence: TGTGCCAGCAGCCCGGGACAGAATTATGGCTACACCTTC. This sequence encodes CASSPGQNYGYTF. The chain employs TRBV7-9 and TRBJ1-2; 7 positions match TRBD1. J was trimmed by 5 bases and V by 5 bases; bases with no gene match: 5. The CDR3 is 13 amino acids. Germline-derived CDR1 and CDR2 are SEHNR and FQNEAQ (reference sequence).

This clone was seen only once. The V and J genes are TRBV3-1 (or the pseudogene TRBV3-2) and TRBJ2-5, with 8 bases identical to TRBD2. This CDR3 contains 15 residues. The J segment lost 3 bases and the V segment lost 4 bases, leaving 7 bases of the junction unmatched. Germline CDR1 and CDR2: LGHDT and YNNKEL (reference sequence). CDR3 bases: TGTGCCAGCAGCCCGGCCCCAGCGGGAGAAGAGACCCAGTACTTC. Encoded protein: CASSPAPAGEETQYF.

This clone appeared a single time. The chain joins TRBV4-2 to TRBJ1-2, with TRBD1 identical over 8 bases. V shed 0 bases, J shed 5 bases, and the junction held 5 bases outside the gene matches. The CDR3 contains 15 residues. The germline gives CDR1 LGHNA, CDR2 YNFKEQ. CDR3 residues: CASSQDRTGMYGYTF. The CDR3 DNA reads TGTGCCAGCAGCCAAGATAGGACAGGGATGTATGGCTACACCTTC.

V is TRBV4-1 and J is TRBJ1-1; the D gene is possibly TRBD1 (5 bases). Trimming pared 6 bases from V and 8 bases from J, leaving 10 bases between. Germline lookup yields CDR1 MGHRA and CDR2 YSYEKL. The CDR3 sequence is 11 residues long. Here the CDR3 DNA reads TGCGCCAGCAGGGGACTGTCAGAAGCTTTCTTT. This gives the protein CASRGLSEAFF.

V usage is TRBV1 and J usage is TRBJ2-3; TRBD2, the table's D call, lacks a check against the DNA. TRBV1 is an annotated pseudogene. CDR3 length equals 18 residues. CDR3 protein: CTSSQGRGGSGRTDTQYF. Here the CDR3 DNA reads TGCACCAGCAGCCAAGGGAGGGGTGGCAGCGGCCGCACAGATACGCAGTATTTT.

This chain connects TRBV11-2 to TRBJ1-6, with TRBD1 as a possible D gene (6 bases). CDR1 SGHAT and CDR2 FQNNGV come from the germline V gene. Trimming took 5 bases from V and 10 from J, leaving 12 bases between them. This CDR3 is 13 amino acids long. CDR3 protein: CASSPAGASPLHF. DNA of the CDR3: TGTGCCAGCAGCCCAGCAGGGGCCTCACCCCTCCACTTT. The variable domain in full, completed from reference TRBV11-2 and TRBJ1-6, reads EAGVAQSPRYKIIEKRQSVAFWCNPISGHATLYWYQQILGQGPKLLIQFQNNGVVDDSQLPKDRFSAERLKGVDSTLKIQPAKLEDSAVYLCASSPAGASPLHFGNGTRLTVT.

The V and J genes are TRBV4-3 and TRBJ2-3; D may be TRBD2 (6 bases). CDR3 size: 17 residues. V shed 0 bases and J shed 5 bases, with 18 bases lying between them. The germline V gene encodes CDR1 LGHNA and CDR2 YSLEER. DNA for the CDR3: TGCGCCAGCAGCCAAGATCAGGCGGCGGGGAAGGGAGATACGCAGTATTTT. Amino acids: CASSQDQAAGKGDTQYF.

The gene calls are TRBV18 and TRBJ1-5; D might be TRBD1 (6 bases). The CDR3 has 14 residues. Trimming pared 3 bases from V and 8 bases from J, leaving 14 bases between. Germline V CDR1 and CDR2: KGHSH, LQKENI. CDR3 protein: CASSPSQGKEPQHF. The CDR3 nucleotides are TGTGCCAGCTCACCGTCGCAGGGGAAGGAGCCCCAGCATTTT.

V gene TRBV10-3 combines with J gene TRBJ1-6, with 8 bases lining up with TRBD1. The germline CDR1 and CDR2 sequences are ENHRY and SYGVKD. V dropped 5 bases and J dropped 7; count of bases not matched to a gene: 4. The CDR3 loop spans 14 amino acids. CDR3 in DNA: TGTGCCATCAGTCTCGACAGGGGAAATTCACCCCTCCACTTT. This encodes CAISLDRGNSPLHF.

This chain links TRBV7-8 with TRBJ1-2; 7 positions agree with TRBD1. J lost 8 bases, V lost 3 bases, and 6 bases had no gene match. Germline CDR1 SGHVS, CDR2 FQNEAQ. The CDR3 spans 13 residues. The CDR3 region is CASSFTGVGGYTF. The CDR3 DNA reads TGTGCCAGCAGCTTTACAGGGGTGGGAGGCTACACCTTC. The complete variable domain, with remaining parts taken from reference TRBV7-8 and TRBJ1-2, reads GAGVSQSPRYKVAKRGQDVALRCDPISGHVSLFWYQQALGQGPEFLTYFQNEAQLDKSGLPSDRFFAERPEGSVSTLKIQRTQQEDSAVYLCASSFTGVGGYTFGSGTRLTVV.

The CDR3 DNA reads as TGTGCCAGCAGCTTGGCAAATAGCGGGGGGGCAGATACGCAGTATTTT. Translating gives CASSLANSGGADTQYF. The V gene is TRBV5-4, the J gene TRBJ2-3; 11 nucleotides agree with TRBD2. The CDR3 runs to 16 residues. Germline V gene lookup returns CDR1 SGHNT and CDR2 YYREEE (reference sequence). V lost 0 bases to trimming and J lost 4 bases; unmatched junction nucleotides: 4.